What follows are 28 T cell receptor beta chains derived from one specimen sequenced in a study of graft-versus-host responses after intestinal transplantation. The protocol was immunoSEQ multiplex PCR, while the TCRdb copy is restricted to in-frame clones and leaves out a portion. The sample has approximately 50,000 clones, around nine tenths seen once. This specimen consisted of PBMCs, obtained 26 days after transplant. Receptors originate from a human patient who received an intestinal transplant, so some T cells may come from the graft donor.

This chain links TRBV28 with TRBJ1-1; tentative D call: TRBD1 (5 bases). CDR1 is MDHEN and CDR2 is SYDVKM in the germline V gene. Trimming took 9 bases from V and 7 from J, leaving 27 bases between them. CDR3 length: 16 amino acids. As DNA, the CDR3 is TGTGCCAGTCGGCAACTTCAGGGATCAGGCGGAGTTGAAGCTTTCTTT. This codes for CASRQLQGSGGVEAFF.

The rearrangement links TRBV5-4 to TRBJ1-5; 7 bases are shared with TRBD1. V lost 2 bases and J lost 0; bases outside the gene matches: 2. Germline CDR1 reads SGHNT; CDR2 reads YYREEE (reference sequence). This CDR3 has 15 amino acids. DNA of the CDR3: TGTGCCAGCAGCTTCCAGGGGGATAGCAATCAGCCCCAGCATTTT. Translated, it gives CASSFQGDSNQPQHF.

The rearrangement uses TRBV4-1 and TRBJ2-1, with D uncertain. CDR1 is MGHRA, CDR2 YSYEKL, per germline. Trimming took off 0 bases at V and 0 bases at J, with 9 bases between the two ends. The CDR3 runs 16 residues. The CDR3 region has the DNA TGCGCCAGCAGCCAAGAGCACTTAAGCTCCTACAATGAGCAGTTCTTC. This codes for CASSQEHLSSYNEQFF.

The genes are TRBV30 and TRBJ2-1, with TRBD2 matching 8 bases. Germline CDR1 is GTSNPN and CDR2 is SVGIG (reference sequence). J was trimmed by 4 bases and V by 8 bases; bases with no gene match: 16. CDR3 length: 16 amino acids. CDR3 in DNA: TGTGCCGGAACACGCCCCGGGGCGGGGGGTTACAATGAGCAGTTCTTC. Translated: CAGTRPGAGGYNEQFF.

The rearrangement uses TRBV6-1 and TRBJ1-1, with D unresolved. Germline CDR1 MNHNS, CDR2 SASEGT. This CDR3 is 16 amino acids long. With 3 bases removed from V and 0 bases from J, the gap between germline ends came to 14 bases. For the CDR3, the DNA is TGTGCCAGCAGTGATCGGGGAGGGCCCCTGAACACTGAAGCTTTCTTT. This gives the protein CASSDRGGPLNTEAFF.

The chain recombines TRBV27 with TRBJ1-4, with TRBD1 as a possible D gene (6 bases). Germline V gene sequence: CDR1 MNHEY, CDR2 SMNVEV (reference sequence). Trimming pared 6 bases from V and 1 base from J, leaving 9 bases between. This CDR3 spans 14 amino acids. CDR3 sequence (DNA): TGTGCCAGCAGCCCACAGGGAACTAATGAAAAACTGTTTTTT. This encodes CASSPQGTNEKLFF.

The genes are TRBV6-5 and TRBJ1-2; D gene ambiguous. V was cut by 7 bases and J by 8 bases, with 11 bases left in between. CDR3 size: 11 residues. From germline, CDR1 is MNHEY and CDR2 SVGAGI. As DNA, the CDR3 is TGTGCCAGCACTAATAGGGAGGGCTACACCTTC. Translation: CASTNREGYTF.

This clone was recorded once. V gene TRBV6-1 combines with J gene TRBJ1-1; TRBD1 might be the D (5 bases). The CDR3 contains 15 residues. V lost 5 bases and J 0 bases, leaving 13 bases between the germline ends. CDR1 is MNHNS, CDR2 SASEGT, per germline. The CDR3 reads CASSSNGGLNTEAFF. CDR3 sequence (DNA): TGTGCCAGCAGTTCCAACGGGGGACTGAACACTGAAGCTTTCTTT.

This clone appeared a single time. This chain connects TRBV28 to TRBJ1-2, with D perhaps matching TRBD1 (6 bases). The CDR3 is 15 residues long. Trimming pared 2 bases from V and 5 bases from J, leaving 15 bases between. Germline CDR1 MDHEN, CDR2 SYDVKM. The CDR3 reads CASSLRDKRGYGYTF. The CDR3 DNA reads TGTGCCAGCAGTTTACGGGACAAAAGAGGGTATGGCTACACCTTC.

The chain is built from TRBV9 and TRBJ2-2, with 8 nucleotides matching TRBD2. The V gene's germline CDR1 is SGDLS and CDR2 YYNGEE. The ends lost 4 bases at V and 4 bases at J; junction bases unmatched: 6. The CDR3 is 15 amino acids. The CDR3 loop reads CASSPPGGGTGELFF. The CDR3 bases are TGTGCCAGCAGCCCCCCGGGAGGGGGCACCGGGGAGCTGTTTTTT.

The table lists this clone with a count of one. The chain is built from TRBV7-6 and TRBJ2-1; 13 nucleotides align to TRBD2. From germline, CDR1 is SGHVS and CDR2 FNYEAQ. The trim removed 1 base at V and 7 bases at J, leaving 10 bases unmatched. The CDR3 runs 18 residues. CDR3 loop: CASSLGSDRLAGGNEQFF. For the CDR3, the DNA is TGTGCCAGCAGCTTAGGTTCCGATAGACTAGCGGGAGGAAATGAGCAGTTCTTC.

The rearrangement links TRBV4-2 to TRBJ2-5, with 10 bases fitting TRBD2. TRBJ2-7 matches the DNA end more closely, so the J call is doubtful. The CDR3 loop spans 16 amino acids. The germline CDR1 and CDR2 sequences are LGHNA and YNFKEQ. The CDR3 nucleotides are TGTGCCAGCAGCCAAGATGTCAGCGGGGGGGTTTACGAGCAGTACTTC. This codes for CASSQDVSGGVYEQYF.

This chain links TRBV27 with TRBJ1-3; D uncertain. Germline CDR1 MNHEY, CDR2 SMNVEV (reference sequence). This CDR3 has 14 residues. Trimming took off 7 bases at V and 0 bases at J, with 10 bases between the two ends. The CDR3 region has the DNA TGTGCCAGCACCAGCGGGATCTCTGGAAACACCATATATTTT. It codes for CASTSGISGNTIYF.

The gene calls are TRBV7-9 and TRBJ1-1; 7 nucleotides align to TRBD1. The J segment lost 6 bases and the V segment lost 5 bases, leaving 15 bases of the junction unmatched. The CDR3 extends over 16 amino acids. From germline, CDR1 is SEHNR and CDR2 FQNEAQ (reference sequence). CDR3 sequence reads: CASSPQGSRIYAEAFF. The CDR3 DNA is TGTGCCAGCAGCCCACAGGGGTCCCGTATCTACGCTGAAGCTTTCTTT.

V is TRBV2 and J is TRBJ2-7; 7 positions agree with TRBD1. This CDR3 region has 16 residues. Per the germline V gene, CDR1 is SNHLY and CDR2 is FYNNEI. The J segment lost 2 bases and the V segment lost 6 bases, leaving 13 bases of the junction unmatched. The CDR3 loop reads CASRGQLSRTTYEQYF. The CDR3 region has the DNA TGTGCCAGCAGGGGACAGCTGAGTAGAACAACCTACGAGCAGTACTTC.

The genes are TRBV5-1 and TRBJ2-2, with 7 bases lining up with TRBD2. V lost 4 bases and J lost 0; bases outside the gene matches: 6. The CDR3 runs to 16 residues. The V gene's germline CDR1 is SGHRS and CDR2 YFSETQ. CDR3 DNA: TGCGCCAGCAGCCTCCGCGGGAGACCGAACACCGGGGAGCTGTTTTTT. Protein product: CASSLRGRPNTGELFF. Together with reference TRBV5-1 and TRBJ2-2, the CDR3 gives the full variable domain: KAGVTQTPRYLIKTRGQQVTLSCSPISGHRSVSWYQQTPGQGLQFLFEYFSETQRNKGNFPGRFSGRQFSNSRSEMNVSTLELGDSALYLCASSLRGRPNTGELFFGEGSRLTVL.

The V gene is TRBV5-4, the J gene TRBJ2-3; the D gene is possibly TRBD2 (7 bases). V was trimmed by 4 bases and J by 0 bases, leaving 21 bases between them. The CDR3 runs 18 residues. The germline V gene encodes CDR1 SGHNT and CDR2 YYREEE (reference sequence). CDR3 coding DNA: TGTGCCAGCAGCCACAGGGCGCTGCGGGAGAGTAGCACAGATACGCAGTATTTT. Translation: CASSHRALRESSTDTQYF. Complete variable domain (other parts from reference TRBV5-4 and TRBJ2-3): ETGVTQSPTHLIKTRGQQVTLRCSSQSGHNTVSWYQQALGQGPQFIFQYYREEENGRGNFPPRFSGLQFPNYSSELNVNALELDDSALYLCASSHRALRESSTDTQYFGPGTRLTVL.

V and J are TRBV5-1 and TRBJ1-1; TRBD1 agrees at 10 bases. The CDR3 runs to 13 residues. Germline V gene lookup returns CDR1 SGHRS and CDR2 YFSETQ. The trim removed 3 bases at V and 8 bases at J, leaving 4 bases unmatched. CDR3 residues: CASSYPGQGEAFF. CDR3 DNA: TGCGCCAGCAGCTACCCGGGACAGGGGGAAGCTTTCTTT.

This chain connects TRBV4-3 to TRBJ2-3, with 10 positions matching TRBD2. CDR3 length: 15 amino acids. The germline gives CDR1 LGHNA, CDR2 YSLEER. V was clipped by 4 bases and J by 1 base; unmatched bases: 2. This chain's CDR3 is CASSPGLAGTDTQYF. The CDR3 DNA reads TGCGCCAGCAGCCCAGGACTAGCGGGCACAGATACGCAGTATTTT.

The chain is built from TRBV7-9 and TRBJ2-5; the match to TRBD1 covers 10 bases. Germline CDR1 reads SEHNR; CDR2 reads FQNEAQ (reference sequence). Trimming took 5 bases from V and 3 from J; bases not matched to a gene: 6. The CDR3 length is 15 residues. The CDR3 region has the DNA TGTGCCAGCAGCCAACCGGGACAGGGGAAAGAGACCCAGTACTTC. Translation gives CASSQPGQGKETQYF.

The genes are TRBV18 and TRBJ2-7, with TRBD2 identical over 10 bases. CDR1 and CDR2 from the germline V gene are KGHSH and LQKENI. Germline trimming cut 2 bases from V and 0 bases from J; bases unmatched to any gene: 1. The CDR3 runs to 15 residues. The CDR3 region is CASSPTSGVSYEQYF. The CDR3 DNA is TGTGCCAGCTCACCAACTAGCGGGGTCTCCTACGAGCAGTACTTC. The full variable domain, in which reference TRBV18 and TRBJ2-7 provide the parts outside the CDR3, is NAGVMQNPRHLVRRRGQEARLRCSPMKGHSHVYWYRQLPEEGLKFMVYLQKENIIDESGMPKERFSAEFPKEGPSILRIQQVVRGDSAAYFCASSPTSGVSYEQYFGPGTRLTVT.

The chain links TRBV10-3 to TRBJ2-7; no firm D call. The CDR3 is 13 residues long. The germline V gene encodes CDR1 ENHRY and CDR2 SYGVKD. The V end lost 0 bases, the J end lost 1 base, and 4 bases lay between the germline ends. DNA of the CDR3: TGTGCCATCAGTGAGTCCCCGTCCTACGAGCAGTACTTC. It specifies CAISESPSYEQYF.

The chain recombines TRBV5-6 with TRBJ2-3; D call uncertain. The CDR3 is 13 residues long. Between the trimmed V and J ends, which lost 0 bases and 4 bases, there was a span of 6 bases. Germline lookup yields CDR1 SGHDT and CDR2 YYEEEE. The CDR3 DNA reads TGTGCCAGCAGCTTGGAGCCTGCAGATACGCAGTATTTT. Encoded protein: CASSLEPADTQYF.

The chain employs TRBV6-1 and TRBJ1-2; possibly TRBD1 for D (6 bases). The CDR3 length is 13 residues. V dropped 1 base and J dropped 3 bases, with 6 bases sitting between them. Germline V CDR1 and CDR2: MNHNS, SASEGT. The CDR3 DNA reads TGTGCCAGCAGTGAAGGACAGGACTATGGCTACACCTTC. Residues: CASSEGQDYGYTF.

CDR3 nucleotides: TGTGCCAGTAGTGAGAGCCACGAGCAGTACTTC. Its protein is CASSESHEQYF. This chain joins TRBV19 and TRBJ2-7, with D hard to call. Germline loops: CDR1 LNHDA, CDR2 SQIVND (reference sequence). This CDR3 spans 11 amino acids. V shed 5 bases and J shed 5 bases, with 7 bases lying between them.

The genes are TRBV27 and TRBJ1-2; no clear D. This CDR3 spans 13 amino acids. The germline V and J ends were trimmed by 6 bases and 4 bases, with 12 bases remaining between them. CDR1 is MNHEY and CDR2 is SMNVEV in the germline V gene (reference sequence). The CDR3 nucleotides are TGTGCCAGCAGCCCGACTCTTCTCTATGGCTACACCTTC. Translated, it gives CASSPTLLYGYTF.

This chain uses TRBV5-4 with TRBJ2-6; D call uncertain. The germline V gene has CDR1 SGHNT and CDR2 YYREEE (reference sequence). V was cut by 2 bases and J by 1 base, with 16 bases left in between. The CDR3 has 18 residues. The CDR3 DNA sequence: TGTGCCAGCAGCTTCAACCCGCGGAGATTATCTGGGGCCAACGTCCTGACTTTC. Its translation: CASSFNPRRLSGANVLTF.

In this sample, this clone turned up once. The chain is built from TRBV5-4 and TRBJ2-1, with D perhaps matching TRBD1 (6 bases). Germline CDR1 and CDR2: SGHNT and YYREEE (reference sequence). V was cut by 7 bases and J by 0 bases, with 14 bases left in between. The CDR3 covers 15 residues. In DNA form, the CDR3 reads TGTGCCAGCGGAACAGGGTCAAGCTCCTACAATGAGCAGTTCTTC. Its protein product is CASGTGSSSYNEQFF. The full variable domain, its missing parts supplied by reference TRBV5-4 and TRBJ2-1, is ETGVTQSPTHLIKTRGQQVTLRCSSQSGHNTVSWYQQALGQGPQFIFQYYREEENGRGNFPPRFSGLQFPNYSSELNVNALELDDSALYLCASGTGSSSYNEQFFGPGTRLTVL.